These 15 T cell receptor beta chains were all obtained from the same sample, sequenced in a study of cytomegalovirus exposure and HLA in healthy donors. PCR was performed using 60 Vbeta and 13 Jbeta primers. The data were produced by immunoSEQ multiplex PCR, yet TCRdb's version contains in-frame clones alone and is incomplete. The table records fewer than 200,000 clones, roughly 80% of them present only once. The sample taken for sequencing was PBMCs. The receptor set was obtained from a woman between 45 and 60 years old in good health and CMV-seronegative.

A few counts support this clone. The chain links TRBV9 to TRBJ2-1; possible D gene TRBD2, 6 bases. The CDR3 covers 16 residues. Germline CDR1 and CDR2: SGDLS and YYNGEE. V was clipped by 0 bases and J by 8 bases, with 18 bases between them. The CDR3 reads CASSVGGFGGTHEQFF. The CDR3 DNA reads TGTGCCAGCAGCGTAGGGGGATTTGGAGGGACCCATGAGCAGTTCTTC.

This clone was picked up one time. The chain links TRBV28 to TRBJ2-7; TRBD2 matches at 10 bases. Germline CDR1 reads MDHEN; CDR2 reads SYDVKM. Germline trimming cut 5 bases from V and 4 bases from J; bases unmatched to any gene: 8. This CDR3 is built from 15 residues. For the CDR3, the DNA is TGTGCCAGCAGTCCACCGGGACTAGCGTCTTACGAGCAGTACTTC. Its translation is CASSPPGLASYEQYF.

The rearrangement links TRBV7-3 to TRBJ1-1; unclear D gene. V was shortened by 5 bases and J by 3 bases, with 13 bases between the two germline ends. The germline CDR1 and CDR2 sequences are SGHTA and FQGTGA. This CDR3 contains 14 residues. Here the CDR3 reads CASSTQATDTEAFF. CDR3 in DNA: TGTGCCAGCAGCACCCAAGCGACGGACACTGAAGCTTTCTTT.

The chain has TRBV29-1 and TRBJ2-5; 8 positions agree with TRBD2. From germline, CDR1 is SQVTM and CDR2 ANQGSEA. The CDR3 sequence is 14 residues long. J was trimmed by 5 bases and V by 8 bases; bases with no gene match: 13. CDR3 in amino acids: CSLRVAGYRETQYF. The CDR3 DNA follows: TGCAGCCTCCGGGTAGCGGGATACCGCGAGACCCAGTACTTC.

This clone was seen a few times. The chain carries TRBV7-3 and TRBJ2-2, with D possibly being TRBD2 (6 bases). Trimming shortened V by 3 bases and J by 2 bases, and 13 bases separated the two germline ends. This CDR3 is 16 amino acids long. Germline loops: CDR1 SGHTA, CDR2 FQGTGA. The CDR3 loop is CASSLGTRSNTGELFF. The CDR3 DNA follows: TGTGCCAGCAGCTTGGGGACTCGCTCTAACACCGGGGAGCTGTTTTTT.

V and J are TRBV19 and TRBJ2-1, with 9 nucleotides matching TRBD2. Germline V gene lookup returns CDR1 LNHDA and CDR2 SQIVND (reference sequence). The V gene end was trimmed by 7 bases and the J gene end by 2 bases; junction bases not matched to a gene: 6. The CDR3 consists of 15 residues. The CDR3 region has the DNA TGTGCCAGTACCCCTAGCGGGGTGACCTACAATGAGCAGTTCTTC. This gives the protein CASTPSGVTYNEQFF.

Here the CDR3 DNA reads TGTGCCAGCAGTTCCCACAGGGGAACTAATGAAAAACTGTTTTTT. The encoded protein is CASSSHRGTNEKLFF. The chain combines TRBV27 with TRBJ1-4, with 7 bases matching TRBD1. Germline values: CDR1 MNHEY, CDR2 SMNVEV (reference sequence). V shed 4 bases, J shed 1 base, and the junction held 3 bases outside the gene matches. This CDR3 region has 15 residues.

The gene calls are TRBV9 and TRBJ2-7; TRBD2 aligns across 7 bases. The CDR3 totals 16 residues. Germline V lookup: CDR1 SGDLS, CDR2 YYNGEE. V was clipped by 0 bases and J by 0 bases; unmatched bases: 6. The CDR3 DNA is TGTGCCAGCAGCGTAGCTGCGGGGGTCACCTCCTACGAGCAGTACTTC. Translated, it gives CASSVAAGVTSYEQYF.

This clone has a single count. V usage is TRBV28 and J usage is TRBJ1-3, with unresolved D. Germline V lookup: CDR1 MDHEN, CDR2 SYDVKM. V was trimmed by 4 bases and J by 0 bases, leaving 16 bases between them. The CDR3 runs to 17 residues. Written as DNA, the CDR3 is TGTGCCAGCAGTTCTCTTAGGCGGGTAGACTCTGGAAACACCATATATTTT. Its protein is CASSSLRRVDSGNTIYF.

V usage is TRBV6-5 and J usage is TRBJ2-2; maybe TRBD2 (5 bases). Trimming removed 5 bases from V and 4 bases from J, with 14 bases in between. The CDR3 loop spans 15 amino acids. CDR1 is MNHEY and CDR2 is SVGAGI in the germline V gene. The CDR3 DNA reads as TGTGCCAGCAGTCGAGGGCTGACGAGCACCGGGGAGCTGTTTTTT. Encoded protein: CASSRGLTSTGELFF.

The V gene is TRBV6-6, the J gene TRBJ2-7; tentatively, D is TRBD1 (5 bases). V was pared by 8 bases and J by 0 bases, with 11 bases between. The CDR3 length is 13 residues. Germline V CDR1 and CDR2: MNHNY, SVGAGI (reference sequence). CDR3 in DNA: TGTGCCAGCTCAGGCGACAGCTCCTACGAGCAGTACTTC. Protein sequence: CASSGDSSYEQYF.

CDR3 DNA: TGCGCCAGCAGCCAGGGACAGCCTGGGGCCAACGTCCTGACTTTC. Encoded protein: CASSQGQPGANVLTF. This chain connects TRBV5-1 to TRBJ2-6, with TRBD1 matching 7 bases. The CDR3 is 15 amino acids. Germline V gene sequence: CDR1 SGHRS, CDR2 YFSETQ. The J segment lost 2 bases and the V segment lost 4 bases, leaving 3 bases of the junction unmatched.

The chain carries TRBV18 and TRBJ1-2; TRBD1 matches 9 bases. The CDR3 runs to 17 residues. Germline V gives CDR1 KGHSH, CDR2 LQKENI. V lost 2 bases, J lost 5 bases, and 12 bases stayed unmatched. The DNA for the CDR3 is TGTGCCAGCTCACCAAAAAAAGGACAGGGGTTAAAGTATGGCTACACCTTC. Amino acid sequence: CASSPKKGQGLKYGYTF.

The chain recombines TRBV10-1 with TRBJ2-1, with 7 bases matching TRBD2. From germline, CDR1 is WNHNN and CDR2 SYGVQD (reference sequence). This CDR3 region has 15 residues. Trimming at V came to 6 bases and at J to 8 bases, leaving 13 bases not matched to a gene. This CDR3 is CASSPWVAGNDEQFF. CDR3 nucleotides: TGCGCCAGCAGCCCCTGGGTAGCGGGTAATGATGAGCAGTTCTTC.

This chain uses TRBV5-1 with TRBJ1-4; D not certain. Germline V gene sequence: CDR1 SGHRS, CDR2 YFSETQ. The CDR3 runs to 14 residues. V was shortened by 0 bases and J by 3 bases, with 6 bases between the two germline ends. CDR3 region: CASSLVSANEKLFF. The CDR3 DNA reads TGCGCCAGCAGCTTGGTGTCGGCTAATGAAAAACTGTTTTTT. The full variable domain, rest sourced from reference TRBV5-1 and TRBJ1-4, is KAGVTQTPRYLIKTRGQQVTLSCSPISGHRSVSWYQQTPGQGLQFLFEYFSETQRNKGNFPGRFSGRQFSNSRSEMNVSTLELGDSALYLCASSLVSANEKLFFGSGTQLSVL.